What follows are 30 T cell receptor beta chains derived from one specimen sequenced in a study of T cells in Graves' hyperthyroidism and ophthalmopathy. Regions amplified from RNA transcripts were the TCR beta CDR3 regions. RT-PCR in the first round (using the HTBI primer set) targeted the TCR CDR3. MiXCR, applied by TCRdb to the multiplex PCR reads, yields one record per CDR3 protein. In the table there are a few hundred thousand distinct CDR3 sequences, over 15% of which are singletons. The source material was blood. The receptors derive from a woman aged 40 to 50 with Graves' ophthalmopathy.

This clonotype was seen repeatedly, ten times or more. V is TRBV28 and J is TRBJ2-7, with D uncertain. The CDR3 is made up of 14 amino acids. The germline gives CDR1 MDHEN, CDR2 SYDVKM. Trimming took 5 bases from V and 3 from J, leaving 14 bases between them. CDR3 DNA sequence: TGTGCCAGCAGTAGTCCCGGACCGGTCTACGAGCAGTACTTC. This encodes CASSSPGPVYEQYF.

The table lists this clonotype with many counts. The rearrangement links TRBV14 to TRBJ2-4, with D perhaps TRBD1 or TRBD2 (5 bases each). Germline assignment: CDR1 SGHDN and CDR2 FVKESK. The CDR3 extends over 13 amino acids. The V and J ends lost 4 bases and 9 bases respectively, with 13 bases between them. The CDR3 protein is CASSPGRVSIQYF. The DNA for the CDR3 is TGTGCCAGCAGCCCGGGACGTGTTAGCATTCAGTACTTC.

Comments on this clonotype: A read error may account for a junction end that differs from germline. The V gene is TRBV18, the J gene TRBJ2-5, with D perhaps assigned TRBD1 or TRBD2 (5 bases each). Per germline, CDR1 KGHSH and CDR2 LQKENI. The CDR3 loop spans 16 amino acids. Here the CDR3 DNA reads TGTGCCAGCTCCCGGTTACCGGGACCCCGAGGAGAGACCAAGTACTTC. It translates to CASSRLPGPRGETKYF.

There are many counts of this clonotype. The gene calls are TRBV6-5 and TRBJ1-1, with TRBD1 as a possible D gene (5 bases). The CDR3 sequence is 12 residues long. CDR1 and CDR2 (germline): MNHEY, SVGAGI. Deletions cut 5 bases from V and 8 bases from J, with 12 bases between. CDR3 region: CASSPPRQEAFF. DNA for the CDR3: TGTGCCAGCAGTCCCCCCCGACAGGAAGCTTTCTTT.

Many counts were recorded for this clonotype. The chain couples TRBV28 to TRBJ2-2; D unclear. Deletions cut 6 bases from V and 5 bases from J, with 13 bases between. The germline gives CDR1 MDHEN, CDR2 SYDVKM. This CDR3 contains 14 residues. CDR3 in DNA: TGTGCCAGCAGCTCAGGTGGAATTACCGGGGAGCTGTTTTTT. Its protein product is CASSSGGITGELFF. Variable domain in full (rest from reference TRBV28 and TRBJ2-2): DVKVTQSSRYLVKRTGEKVFLECVQDMDHENMFWYRQDPGLGLRLIYFSYDVKMKEKGDIPEGYSVSREKKERFSLILESASTNQTSMYLCASSSGGITGELFFGEGSRLTVL.

At least ten counts were recorded for this clonotype. The chain joins TRBV29-1 to TRBJ2-3; D gene ambiguous. Trimming stripped 6 bases from V and 3 bases from J, with 4 bases between. The length of the CDR3 is 10 residues. Germline lookup yields CDR1 SQVTM and CDR2 ANQGSEA. The chain's CDR3 is CSVLTDTQYF. The CDR3 region has the DNA TGCAGCGTCCTTACAGATACGCAGTATTTT.

V and J are TRBV12-3 or TRBV12-4 and TRBJ1-1, with D uncertain. CDR3 length equals 12 residues. Trimming removed 5 bases at V and 5 bases at J, with 9 bases between. DNA for the CDR3: TGTGCCAGCAGTGAGACGTGGACTGAAGCTTTCTTT. It is translated as CASSETWTEAFF.

The J gene is TRBJ1-1, the V gene TRBV7-2, with a weak D call TRBD1 (5 bases). With 3 bases removed from V and 3 bases from J, the gap between germline ends came to 11 bases. This CDR3 is built from 14 residues. Germline loops: CDR1 SGHTA, CDR2 FQGNSA. Here the CDR3 DNA reads TGTGCCAGCAGCTTTCAGGGTGGGGACACTGAAGCTTTCTTT. Translating gives CASSFQGGDTEAFF.

This clonotype was detected many times. This rearrangement joins TRBV9 to TRBJ2-7; TRBD2 agrees at 7 bases. This CDR3 spans 14 amino acids. Germline assignment: CDR1 SGDLS and CDR2 YYNGEE. Losses at the gene ends were 2 bases for V and 6 bases for J; bases not matched to a gene: 8. In DNA form, the CDR3 reads TGTGCCAGCAGCGTCCGGGGACGCGGGGGCGAGCAGTACTTC. It is translated as CASSVRGRGGEQYF.

This CDR3 reads CSASGGVPNTGELFF. CDR3 DNA: TGCAGTGCTAGTGGCGGGGTACCGAACACCGGGGAGCTGTTTTTT. The genes are TRBV20-1 and TRBJ2-2; maybe TRBD2 (6 bases). Between the trimmed V and J ends, which lost 3 bases and 0 bases, there was a span of 11 bases. Germline assignment: CDR1 DFQATT and CDR2 SNEGSKA (reference sequence). There are 15 residues in the CDR3.

V gene TRBV2 combines with J gene TRBJ1-1; 8 bases are a match to TRBD1. The germline CDR1 and CDR2 sequences are SNHLY and FYNNEI. CDR3 length: 14 residues. The J segment lost 4 bases and the V segment lost 6 bases, leaving 7 bases of the junction unmatched. The CDR3 protein is CASRWDRPATEAFF. CDR3 DNA sequence: TGTGCCAGCAGATGGGACAGGCCAGCCACTGAAGCTTTCTTT.

Many counts were recorded for this clonotype. The genes are TRBV3-1 and TRBJ1-2; tentatively, D is TRBD1 (6 bases). The CDR3 has 15 amino acids. Trimming shortened V by 1 base and J by 4 bases, and 13 bases separated the two germline ends. CDR1 and CDR2 from the germline V gene are LGHDT and YNNKEL (reference sequence). The CDR3 loop is CASSQVQGSPYGYTF. CDR3 coding DNA: TGTGCCAGCAGCCAAGTACAGGGATCGCCCTATGGCTACACCTTC. The full variable domain, rest sourced from reference TRBV3-1 and TRBJ1-2, is DTAVSQTPKYLVTQMGNDKSIKCEQNLGHDTMYWYKQDSKKFLKIMFSYNNKELIINETVPNRFSPKSPDKAHLNLHINSLELGDSAVYFCASSQVQGSPYGYTFGSGTRLTVV.

This sequence joins TRBV2 and TRBJ2-3; D not certain. This CDR3 comprises 10 residues. The germline V gene has CDR1 SNHLY and CDR2 FYNNEI. The V end lost 7 bases, the J end lost 9 bases, and 8 bases lay between the germline ends. The CDR3 region is CASNQGTQYF. The CDR3, as DNA: TGTGCCAGCAACCAAGGGACGCAGTATTTT.

This clonotype was seen many times. The CDR3 DNA is TGTGCCAGCAGCGCCTCTCAGGAAAGAGGAGCTTTCTTT. Its translation: CASSASQERGAFF. The rearrangement links TRBV5-4 to TRBJ1-1; D not certain. CDR3 length: 13 residues. V lost 4 bases and J lost 10, with 17 bases in between. Germline CDR1 reads SGHNT; CDR2 reads YYREEE (reference sequence).

This clonotype showed up many times. J is TRBJ1-2 and V is TRBV20-1; D possibly corresponds to TRBD1 (5 bases). This CDR3 is built from 14 residues. Deletions cut 5 bases from V and 8 bases from J, with 21 bases between. Per the germline V gene, CDR1 is DFQATT and CDR2 is SNEGSKA (reference sequence). CDR3 coding DNA: TGCAGTGCTTCGATATACAGGTCCTCTAGCGGCTACACCTTC. It specifies CSASIYRSSSGYTF.

This clonotype has just a few counts. The rearrangement links TRBV30 to TRBJ1-1; D is ambiguous. This CDR3 comprises 10 residues. Deletions cut 1 base from V and 10 bases from J, with 7 bases between. In germline, CDR1 is GTSNPN, CDR2 SVGIG (reference sequence). In DNA form, the CDR3 reads TGTGCCTGGAGTGGGCTCGTAGCTTTCTTT. This gives the protein CAWSGLVAFF.

This clonotype has ten or more counts. The chain employs TRBV5-1 and TRBJ1-3; no clear D. In germline, CDR1 is SGHRS, CDR2 YFSETQ. V dropped 0 bases and J dropped 4 bases, with 8 bases sitting between them. The CDR3 consists of 14 residues. For the CDR3, the DNA is TGCGCCAGCAGCTTGGTGGGTACCGGAAACACCATATATTTT. Its protein is CASSLVGTGNTIYF.

This clonotype was seen repeatedly, ten times or more. The chain uses TRBV6-4 and TRBJ1-1; 7 nucleotides agree with TRBD1. V dropped 6 bases and J dropped 2; count of bases not matched to a gene: 15. Germline values: CDR1 MRHNA, CDR2 SNTAGT. The CDR3 is 17 amino acids. CDR3 protein: CASRPWFYRGSNTEAFF. In DNA, the CDR3 is TGTGCCAGCAGACCCTGGTTTTACAGGGGTAGTAACACTGAAGCTTTCTTT.

This clonotype occurred many times. The rearrangement links TRBV29-1 to TRBJ1-1, with a tentative D call TRBD1 (6 bases). Germline CDR1 SQVTM, CDR2 ANQGSEA. V was pared by 6 bases and J by 8 bases, with 13 bases between. This CDR3 comprises 11 residues. The CDR3 coding sequence is TGCAGCGTCCAAGACAGGTCCGAAGCTTTCTTT. The encoded protein is CSVQDRSEAFF.

This clonotype was detected a few times. DNA for the CDR3: TGTGCCAGCAGCGTAGCTCAGGACTATGGCTACACCTTC. Protein sequence: CASSVAQDYGYTF. The V gene is TRBV9, the J gene TRBJ1-2; D not certain. Germline-derived CDR1 and CDR2 are SGDLS and YYNGEE. This CDR3 contains 13 residues. V lost 0 bases to trimming and J lost 3 bases, with 6 bases between them. Together with reference TRBV9 and TRBJ1-2, the CDR3 gives the full variable domain: DSGVTQTPKHLITATGQRVTLRCSPRSGDLSVYWYQQSLDQGLQFLIQYYNGEERAKGNILERFSAQQFPDLHSELNLSSLELGDSALYFCASSVAQDYGYTFGSGTRLTVV.

This clonotype came up many times. The chain employs TRBV6-2 or TRBV6-3 and TRBJ1-1, with D possibly matching TRBD1 (5 bases). Germline V lookup: CDR1 MNHEY, CDR2 SVGEGT. Trimming removed 6 bases at V and 1 base at J, with 12 bases between. The CDR3 is 14 amino acids. CDR3 DNA sequence: TGTGCCAGCAGGGAACAGGCAAAGAACACTGAAGCTTTCTTT. This encodes CASREQAKNTEAFF.

This clonotype has a count of ten or more. The chain is built from TRBV15 and TRBJ2-4; D is uncertain. The CDR3 is 15 amino acids. Germline V gene lookup returns CDR1 LNHNV and CDR2 YYDKDF (reference sequence). Trimming shortened V by 0 bases and J by 1 base, and 7 bases separated the two germline ends. The CDR3 DNA reads as TGTGCCACCAGCAGAGATAGTAGCGCCAAAAACATTCAGTACTTC. Protein sequence: CATSRDSSAKNIQYF.

A word on this clonotype: It is unclear where the CDR3 begins or ends on the DNA, so no DNA is shown, and the CDR3 is as TCRdb lists it. This sequence joins TRBV6-4 and TRBJ1-1. 21 amino acids form the CDR3, both terminal residues included. Germline values: CDR1 MRHNA, CDR2 SNTAGT. The CDR3 sequence is CASSDSAGETYEQYFGPGAFF.

This clonotype was found a few times. J is TRBJ1-2 and V is TRBV6-5, with 7 bases that match TRBD1. Germline V gene lookup returns CDR1 MNHEY and CDR2 SVGAGI. The CDR3 loop spans 17 amino acids. J gave up 3 bases and V 6 bases, and 16 bases lay outside the gene matches. CDR3 in DNA: TGTGCCAGCAGCCGTACCATGAGGCCGGGGACAGACTATGGCTACACCTTC. Translating gives CASSRTMRPGTDYGYTF.

This rearrangement joins TRBV5-1 to TRBJ2-3, with a tentative D call TRBD2 (5 bases). In germline, CDR1 is SGHRS, CDR2 YFSETQ. The germline V and J ends were trimmed by 0 bases and 3 bases, with 11 bases remaining between them. The length of the CDR3 is 15 residues. As DNA, the CDR3 is TGCGCCAGCAGCTTGGAGGCTAGCATAACAGATACGCAGTATTTT. Translating gives CASSLEASITDTQYF. The whole variable domain, filled in from reference TRBV5-1 and TRBJ2-3, reads KAGVTQTPRYLIKTRGQQVTLSCSPISGHRSVSWYQQTPGQGLQFLFEYFSETQRNKGNFPGRFSGRQFSNSRSEMNVSTLELGDSALYLCASSLEASITDTQYFGPGTRLTVL.

This clonotype was observed many times. The chain has TRBV5-1 and TRBJ2-7, with D uncertain. There are 16 residues in the CDR3. Germline loops: CDR1 SGHRS, CDR2 YFSETQ. Trimming took 4 bases from V and 0 from J, leaving 17 bases between them. CDR3 protein: CASSRDRSIYSYEQYF. The CDR3 DNA sequence: TGCGCCAGCAGCCGAGACCGAAGCATATACTCCTACGAGCAGTACTTC.

This clonotype was recorded many times. The chain is built from TRBV4-2 and TRBJ2-5, with 15 bases fitting TRBD2. The length of the CDR3 is 16 residues. From germline, CDR1 is LGHNA and CDR2 YNFKEQ. V was pared by 3 bases and J by 5 bases, with 4 bases of the junction left unmatched. Here the CDR3 reads CASSQPGLAGGETQYF. The CDR3 nucleotides are TGTGCCAGCAGCCAGCCCGGACTAGCGGGAGGGGAGACCCAGTACTTC.

This clonotype has a count of ten or more. The chain has TRBV20-1 and TRBJ1-1; D is unresolved. V lost 0 bases to trimming and J lost 4 bases, with 9 bases between them. In germline, CDR1 is DFQATT, CDR2 SNEGSKA (reference sequence). The CDR3 has 13 amino acids. The CDR3 DNA reads as TGCAGTGCTAGAGAAGGGTGGAGCACTGAAGCTTTCTTT. Translating it yields CSAREGWSTEAFF.

This clonotype was seen many times. The rearrangement uses TRBV7-6 and TRBJ2-3, with TRBD1 as a possible D gene (5 bases). Trimming took off 0 bases at V and 0 bases at J, with 7 bases between the two ends. CDR1 and CDR2 from the germline V gene are SGHVS and FNYEAQ. The CDR3 sequence is 15 residues long. The CDR3 sequence is CASSLADSSTDTQYF. The CDR3 nucleotides are TGTGCCAGCAGCTTAGCCGACAGTAGCACAGATACGCAGTATTTT.

This clonotype has ten or more counts. J is TRBJ1-5 and V is TRBV6-1; D is perhaps TRBD1 (6 bases). Germline assignment: CDR1 MNHNS and CDR2 SASEGT. V was trimmed by 6 bases and J by 2 bases, leaving 14 bases between them. The CDR3 sequence is 15 residues long. CDR3 DNA sequence: TGTGCCAGCAGGGACAGATTCCTTGGCAATCAGCCCCAGCATTTT. Protein: CASRDRFLGNQPQHF.